This T cell receptor (beta chain) was obtained from a study of blood T cell repertoires in COVID-19. Study details: Sites in the United States, Italy and Spain provided acute and convalescent COVID-19 samples. Sample material is recorded as cDNA or gDNA derived from T cells, B-cell-depleted T cells, or PBMCs.

Seattle cases were enrolled at active infection and followed longitudinally. Source study methods: For nucleated cells, counts were estimated from reference gene primer amplification. Produced via immunoSEQ multiplex PCR; TCRdb's table is partial and in-frame only. Clone size and V and J calls were adopted from that table, with D and trimming inferred from the DNA. This table holds about 270,000 clones, less than 90% found once. The sequencing input was peripheral blood. The TCR comes from a woman aged 25 to 39 with COVID-19, enrolled during active disease.

Here the CDR3 DNA reads TGTGCCAGCAGTGAGGGGGCCTCCTACAATGAGCAGTTCTTC. Translation gives CASSEGASYNEQFF. The chain recombines TRBV2 with TRBJ2-1; possibly TRBD1 for D (6 bases). CDR3 size: 14 residues. Germline V CDR1 and CDR2: SNHLY, FYNNEI. V dropped 3 bases and J dropped 0 bases, with 6 bases sitting between them.